This TCR beta chain was obtained from a study of T cells in Graves' hyperthyroidism and ophthalmopathy. On this clonotype: Its antigen is unknown.

From RNA transcripts, TCR beta CDR3 regions were amplified. Carried out on the TCR CDR3, a first-round RT-PCR used the HTBI primer set. TCRdb redid the calling of the multiplex PCR reads with MiXCR, one entry per CDR3 protein. The sample shows 360,000 or so distinct CDR3 sequences, approximately 14% of them seen only once. Ophthalmopathy cases met thresholds of Clinical Activity Score at least 3, NOSPECS grade at least 4 and duration under 3 months. The germline V gene has CDR1 SGDLS and CDR2 YYNGEE. The CDR3 totals 15 residues. The V and J ends lost 0 bases and 1 base respectively, with 10 bases between them. Study-level findings and limits: Most thyroid-expanded clonotypes above 0.001 were also found in blood. From stable hyperthyroidism, ophthalmopathy was set apart by a 13 V-J model.

The receptor comes from an older woman with Graves' ophthalmopathy. The sample consisted of blood. The genes are TRBV9 and TRBJ1-1, with a tentative D call TRBD1 (5 bases). The CDR3 protein is CASSVATGGNTEAFF. The CDR3 nucleotides are TGTGCCAGCAGCGTAGCTACTGGGGGGAACACTGAAGCTTTCTTT.